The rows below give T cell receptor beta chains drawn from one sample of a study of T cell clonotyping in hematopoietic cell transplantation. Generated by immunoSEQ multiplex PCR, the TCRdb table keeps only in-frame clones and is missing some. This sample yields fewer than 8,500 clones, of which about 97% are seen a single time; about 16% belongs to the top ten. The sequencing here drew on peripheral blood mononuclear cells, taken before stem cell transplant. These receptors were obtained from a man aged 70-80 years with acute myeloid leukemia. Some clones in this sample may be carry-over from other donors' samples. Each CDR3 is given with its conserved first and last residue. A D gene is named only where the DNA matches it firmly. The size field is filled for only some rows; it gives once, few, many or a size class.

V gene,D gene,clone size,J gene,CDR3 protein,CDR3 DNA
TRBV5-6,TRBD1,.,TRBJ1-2,CASSLGQGGYTF,TGTGCCAGCAGCCTCGGACAGGGGGGCTACACCTTC
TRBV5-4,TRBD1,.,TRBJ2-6,CASSPGGPGANVLTF,TGTGCCAGCAGCCCAGGGGGCCCTGGGGCCAACGTCCTGACTTTC
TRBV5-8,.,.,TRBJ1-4,CASSWARGGSEKLFF,TGTGCCAGCAGCTGGGCTAGGGGAGGTTCTGAAAAACTGTTTTTT
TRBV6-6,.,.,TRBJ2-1,CASIVRTDQGNEQFF,TGTGCCAGCATCGTGAGGACAGACCAGGGGAATGAGCAGTTCTTC
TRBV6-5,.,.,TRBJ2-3,CASSRQPQETQYF,TGTGCCAGCAGTCGACAGCCACAAGAGACGCAGTATTTT
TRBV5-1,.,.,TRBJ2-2,CASSSSRDLYSYAGELFF,TGCGCCAGCAGCTCTTCGCGGGACCTATATTCCTATGCCGGGGAGCTGTTTTTT
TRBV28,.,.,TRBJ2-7,CASSHSYEQYF,TGTGCCAGCAGCCACTCCTACGAGCAGTACTTC
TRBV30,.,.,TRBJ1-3,CAWSLGLSSSSGNTIYF,TGTGCCTGGAGTCTTGGCCTCTCGTCTAGCTCTGGAAACACCATATATTTT
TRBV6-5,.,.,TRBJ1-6,CASSLSGPFGNSPLHF,TGTGCCAGCAGTTTATCCGGACCATTTGGCAATTCACCCCTCCACTTT
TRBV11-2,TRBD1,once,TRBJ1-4,CASSPTGGQNEKLFF,TGTGCCAGCAGCCCCACAGGGGGCCAAAATGAAAAACTGTTTTTT
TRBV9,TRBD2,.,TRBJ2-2,CASSGLAANTGELFF,TGTGCCAGCAGCGGACTAGCTGCGAACACCGGGGAGCTGTTTTTT
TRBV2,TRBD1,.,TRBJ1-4,CASRDRDRANEKLFF,TGTGCCAGCAGGGACCGGGACAGGGCTAATGAAAAACTGTTTTTT
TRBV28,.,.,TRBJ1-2,CASSSPRIANYGYTF,TGTGCCAGCAGTTCCCCACGCATAGCTAACTATGGCTACACCTTC
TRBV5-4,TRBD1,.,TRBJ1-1,CASSPWTGDLNTEAFF,TGTGCCAGCAGCCCCTGGACAGGGGATTTGAACACTGAAGCTTTCTTT
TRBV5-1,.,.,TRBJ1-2,CASSLGGDYGYTF,TGCGCCAGCAGCTTGGGGGGAGACTATGGCTACACCTTC
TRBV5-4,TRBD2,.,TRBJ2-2,CASSSGLAGGGELFF,TGTGCCAGCAGCTCTGGACTAGCGGGGGGCGGGGAGCTGTTTTTT
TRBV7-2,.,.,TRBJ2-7,CASGLAGPVQQYF,TGTGCCAGCGGCCTAGCTGGGCCGGTTCAGCAGTACTTC
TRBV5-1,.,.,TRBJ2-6,CASTLGGGSGANVLTF,TGCGCCAGCACCCTAGGGGGGGGCTCAGGGGCCAACGTCCTGACTTTC
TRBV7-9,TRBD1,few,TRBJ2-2,CASGTGSGTGELFF,TGTGCCAGTGGGACAGGCAGTGGCACCGGGGAGCTGTTTTTT
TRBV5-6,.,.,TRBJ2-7,CASSLESYEQYF,TGTGCCAGCAGCTTGGAATCCTACGAGCAGTACTTC
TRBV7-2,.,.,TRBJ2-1,CASSLGTQGKQFF,TGTGCCAGCAGCTTAGGGACACAAGGGAAGCAGTTCTTC
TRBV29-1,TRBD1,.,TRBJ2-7,CSVSGTGDSEQYF,TGCAGCGTTTCCGGGACAGGGGACAGCGAGCAGTACTTC
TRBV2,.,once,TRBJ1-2,CASSASRSHGYTF,TGTGCCAGCTCGGCAAGCCGAAGTCATGGCTACACCTTC
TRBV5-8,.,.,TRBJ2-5,CASSLLSWNYQETQYF,TGTGCCAGCAGCTTGTTATCGTGGAACTACCAAGAGACCCAGTACTTC
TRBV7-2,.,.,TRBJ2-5,CASSLGHLQETQYF,TGTGCCAGCAGCTTAGGACACCTCCAAGAGACCCAGTACTTC
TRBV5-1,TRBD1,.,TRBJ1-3,CASRRGDRPSSGNTIYF,TGCGCCAGCAGACGGGGGGACAGGCCGAGCTCTGGAAACACCATATATTTT
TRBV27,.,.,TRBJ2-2,CASNTRYPNTGELFF,TGTGCCAGCAACACGCGATATCCGAACACCGGGGAGCTGTTTTTT
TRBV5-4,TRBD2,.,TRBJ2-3,CASSLPPRTAREGGTQYF,TGTGCCAGCAGCTTACCTCCTCGGACGGCCAGGGAGGGTGGTACGCAGTATTTT
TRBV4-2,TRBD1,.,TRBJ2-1,CASSPGQGWLNEQFF,TGTGCCAGCAGCCCCGGACAGGGGTGGCTGAATGAGCAGTTCTTC
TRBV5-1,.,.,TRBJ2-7,CASSSILQGGVNEQYF,TGCGCCAGCAGCTCCATCCTTCAGGGGGGTGTGAACGAGCAGTACTTC
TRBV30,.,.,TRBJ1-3,CAGYLPSGNTIYF,TGTGCTGGATATTTACCCTCTGGAAACACCATATATTTT
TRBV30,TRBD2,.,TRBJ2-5,CAWSGVSGSRGGTQYF,TGTGCCTGGAGTGGTGTTAGCGGGAGCCGGGGTGGGACCCAGTACTTC
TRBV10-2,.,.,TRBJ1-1,CASSESQGTEAFF,TGCGCCAGCAGTGAGTCCCAGGGCACTGAAGCTTTCTTT
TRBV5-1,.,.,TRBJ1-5,CASSGGVDQPQHF,TGCGCCAGCAGCGGGGGAGTAGATCAGCCCCAGCATTTT
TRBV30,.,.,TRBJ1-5,CAWSVARVDQPQHF,TGTGCCTGGAGTGTGGCCAGGGTGGATCAGCCCCAGCATTTT
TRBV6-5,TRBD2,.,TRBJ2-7,CASSYTTSGGRYEQYF,TGTGCCAGCAGTTACACCACTAGCGGGGGCCGGTACGAGCAGTACTTC
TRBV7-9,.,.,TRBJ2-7,CASSQVSVADEQYF,TGTGCCAGCAGCCAAGTCTCAGTGGCCGACGAGCAGTACTTC
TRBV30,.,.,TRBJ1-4,CAWSPPSGGQAEKLFF,TGTGCCTGGAGTCCTCCGAGCGGGGGGCAGGCTGAAAAACTGTTTTTT